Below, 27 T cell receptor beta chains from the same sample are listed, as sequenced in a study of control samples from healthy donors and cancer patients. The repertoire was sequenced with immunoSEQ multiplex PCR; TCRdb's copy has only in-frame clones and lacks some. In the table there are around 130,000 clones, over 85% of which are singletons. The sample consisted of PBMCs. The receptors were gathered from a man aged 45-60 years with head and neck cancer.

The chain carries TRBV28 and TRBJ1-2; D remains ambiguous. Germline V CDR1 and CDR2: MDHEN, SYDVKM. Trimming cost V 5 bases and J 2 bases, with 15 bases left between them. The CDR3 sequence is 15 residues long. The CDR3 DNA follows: TGTGCCAGCAGTACCACTGACACTCTCAACTATGGCTACACCTTC. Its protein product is CASSTTDTLNYGYTF.

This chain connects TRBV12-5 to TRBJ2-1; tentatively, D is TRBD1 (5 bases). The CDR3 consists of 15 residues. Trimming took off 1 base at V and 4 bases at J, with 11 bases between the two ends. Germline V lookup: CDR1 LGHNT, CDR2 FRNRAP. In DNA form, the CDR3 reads TGTGCTAGTGGTTTGGGCCTGGGGCAATACAATGAGCAGTTCTTC. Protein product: CASGLGLGQYNEQFF.

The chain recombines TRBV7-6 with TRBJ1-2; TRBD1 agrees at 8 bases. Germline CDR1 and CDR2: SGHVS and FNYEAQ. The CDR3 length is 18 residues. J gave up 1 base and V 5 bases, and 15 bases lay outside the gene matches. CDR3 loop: CASSPRDRLGGGNYGYTF. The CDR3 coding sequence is TGTGCCAGCAGCCCCAGGGACAGGCTAGGAGGGGGTAACTATGGCTACACCTTC.

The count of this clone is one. The CDR3 loop is CASSQDSDRLNTEAFF. The CDR3 nucleotides read TGCGCCAGCAGCCAAGATTCTGACCGACTGAACACTGAAGCTTTCTTT. This chain links TRBV4-1 with TRBJ1-1; D is ambiguous. This CDR3 has 16 amino acids. The germline V gene has CDR1 MGHRA and CDR2 YSYEKL. V was shortened by 0 bases and J by 0 bases, with 11 bases between the two germline ends.

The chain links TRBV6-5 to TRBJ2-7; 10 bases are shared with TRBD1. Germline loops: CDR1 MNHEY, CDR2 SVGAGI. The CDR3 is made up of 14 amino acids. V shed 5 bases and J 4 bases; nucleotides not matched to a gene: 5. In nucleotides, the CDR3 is TGTGCCAGCAGTCGACAGGGGGCTACATACGAGCAGTACTTC. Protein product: CASSRQGATYEQYF.

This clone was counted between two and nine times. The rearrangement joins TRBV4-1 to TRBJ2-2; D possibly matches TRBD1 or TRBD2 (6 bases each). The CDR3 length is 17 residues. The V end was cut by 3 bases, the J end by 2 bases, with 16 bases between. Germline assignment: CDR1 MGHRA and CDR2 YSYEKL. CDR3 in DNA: TGCGCCAGCAGCCATCTTGGTGCGGGGACAAACACCGGGGAGCTGTTTTTT. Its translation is CASSHLGAGTNTGELFF.

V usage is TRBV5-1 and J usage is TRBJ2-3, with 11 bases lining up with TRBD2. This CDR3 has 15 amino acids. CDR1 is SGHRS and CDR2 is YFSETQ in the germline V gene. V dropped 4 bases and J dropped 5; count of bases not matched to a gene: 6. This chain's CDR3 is CASSLSGGARDTQYF. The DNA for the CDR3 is TGCGCCAGCAGCCTTAGCGGGGGGGCCAGAGATACGCAGTATTTT.

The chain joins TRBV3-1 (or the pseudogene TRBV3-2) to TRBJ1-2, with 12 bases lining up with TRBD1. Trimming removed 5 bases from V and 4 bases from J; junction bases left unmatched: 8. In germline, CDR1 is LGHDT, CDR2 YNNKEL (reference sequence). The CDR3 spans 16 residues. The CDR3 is CASSSHPGQGAYGYTF. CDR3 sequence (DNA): TGTGCCAGCAGCTCCCACCCGGGACAGGGGGCCTATGGCTACACCTTC.

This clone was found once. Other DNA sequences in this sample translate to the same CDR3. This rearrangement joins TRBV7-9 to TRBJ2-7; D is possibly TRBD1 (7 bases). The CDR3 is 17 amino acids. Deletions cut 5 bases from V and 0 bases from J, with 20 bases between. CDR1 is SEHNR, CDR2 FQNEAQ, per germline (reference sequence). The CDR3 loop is CASSRGVAGGSSYEQYF. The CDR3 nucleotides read TGTGCCAGCAGCCGCGGGGTGGCAGGGGGTAGCTCCTACGAGCAGTACTTC.

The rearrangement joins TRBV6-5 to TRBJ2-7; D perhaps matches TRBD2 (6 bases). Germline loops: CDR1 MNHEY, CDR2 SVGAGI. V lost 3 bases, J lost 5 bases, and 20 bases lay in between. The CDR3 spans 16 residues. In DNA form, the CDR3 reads TGTGCCAGCAGTTATAGTGGGGGGACCATCACGGACGAGCAGTACTTC. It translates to CASSYSGGTITDEQYF.

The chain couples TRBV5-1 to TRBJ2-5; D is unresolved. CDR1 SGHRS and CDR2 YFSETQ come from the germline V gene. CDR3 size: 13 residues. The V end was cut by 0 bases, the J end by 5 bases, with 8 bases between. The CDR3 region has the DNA TGCGCCAGCAGCTTGGCCGAGCCTGAGACCCAGTACTTC. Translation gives CASSLAEPETQYF.

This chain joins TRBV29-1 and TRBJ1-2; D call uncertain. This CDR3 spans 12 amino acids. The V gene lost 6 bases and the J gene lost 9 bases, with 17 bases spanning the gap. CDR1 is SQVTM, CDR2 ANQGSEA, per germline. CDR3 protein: CSVEDLSGSYTF. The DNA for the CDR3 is TGCAGCGTCGAGGATCTTTCGGGGAGCTACACCTTC.

The CDR3: CAVRRGLLKPSYNSPLHF. DNA for the CDR3: TGTGCCGTCCGTCGGGGACTCTTAAAACCCTCCTATAATTCACCCCTCCACTTT. The chain combines TRBV19 with TRBJ1-6; D possibly corresponds to TRBD1 (5 bases). The CDR3 spans 18 residues. V lost 11 bases to trimming and J lost 0 bases, with 23 bases between them. Germline V gene data show CDR1 as LNHDA and CDR2 as SQIVND (reference sequence).

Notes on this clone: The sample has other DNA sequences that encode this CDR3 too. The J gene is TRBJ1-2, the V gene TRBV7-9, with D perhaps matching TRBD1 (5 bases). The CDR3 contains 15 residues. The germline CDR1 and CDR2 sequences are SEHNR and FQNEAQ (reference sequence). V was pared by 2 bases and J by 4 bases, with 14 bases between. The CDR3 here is CASSLSLTGGYGYTF. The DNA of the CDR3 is TGTGCCAGCAGCTTAAGTTTAACAGGCGGCTATGGCTACACCTTC.

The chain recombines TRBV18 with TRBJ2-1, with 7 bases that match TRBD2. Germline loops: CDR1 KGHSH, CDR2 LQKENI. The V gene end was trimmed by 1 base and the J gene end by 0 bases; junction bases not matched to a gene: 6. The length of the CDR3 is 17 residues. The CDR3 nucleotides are TGTGCCAGCTCACCACGGGCTAGCGGAACCTCCTACAATGAGCAGTTCTTC. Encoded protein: CASSPRASGTSYNEQFF.

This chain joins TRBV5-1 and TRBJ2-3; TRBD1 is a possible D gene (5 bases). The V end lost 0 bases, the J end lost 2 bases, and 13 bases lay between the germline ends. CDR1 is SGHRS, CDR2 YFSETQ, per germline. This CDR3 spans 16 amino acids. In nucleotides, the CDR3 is TGCGCCAGCAGCTTGGAGGTGAACAGGTTCACAGATACGCAGTATTTT. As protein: CASSLEVNRFTDTQYF.

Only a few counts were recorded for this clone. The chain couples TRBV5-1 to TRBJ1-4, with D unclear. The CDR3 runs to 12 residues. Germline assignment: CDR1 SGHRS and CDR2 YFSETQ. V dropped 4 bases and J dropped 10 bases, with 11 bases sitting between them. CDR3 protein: CASSLGNSKLFF. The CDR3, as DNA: TGCGCCAGCAGCCTAGGGAATTCAAAACTGTTTTTT.

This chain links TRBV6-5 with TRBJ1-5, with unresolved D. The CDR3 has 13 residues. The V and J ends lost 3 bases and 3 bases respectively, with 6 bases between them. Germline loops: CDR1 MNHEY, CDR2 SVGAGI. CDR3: CASSYGNNQPQHF. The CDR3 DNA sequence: TGTGCCAGCAGTTATGGAAACAATCAGCCCCAGCATTTT.

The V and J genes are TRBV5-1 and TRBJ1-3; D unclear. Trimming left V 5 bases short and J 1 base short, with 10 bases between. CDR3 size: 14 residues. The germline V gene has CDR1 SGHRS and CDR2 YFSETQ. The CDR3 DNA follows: TGCGCCAGCAGGCGTCAAGGGTCTGGAAACACCATATATTTT. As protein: CASRRQGSGNTIYF.

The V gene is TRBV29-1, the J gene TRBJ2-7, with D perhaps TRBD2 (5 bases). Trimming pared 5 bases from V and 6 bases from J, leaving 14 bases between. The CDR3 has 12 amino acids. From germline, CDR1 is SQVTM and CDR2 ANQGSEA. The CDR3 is CSVLSGRPEQYF. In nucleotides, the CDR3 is TGCAGCGTTCTAAGCGGTCGGCCCGAGCAGTACTTC.

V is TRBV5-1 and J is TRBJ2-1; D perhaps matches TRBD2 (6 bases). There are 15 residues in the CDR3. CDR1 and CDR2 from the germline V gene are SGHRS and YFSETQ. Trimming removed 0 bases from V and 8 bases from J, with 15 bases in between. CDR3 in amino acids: CASSLGLGVTDEQFF. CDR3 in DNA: TGCGCCAGCAGCTTGGGACTAGGAGTTACGGATGAGCAGTTCTTC.

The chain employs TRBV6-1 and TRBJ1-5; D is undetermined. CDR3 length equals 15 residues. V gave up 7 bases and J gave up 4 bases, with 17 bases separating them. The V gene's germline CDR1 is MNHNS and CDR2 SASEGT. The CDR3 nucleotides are TGTGCCAGCACCCAAACTTCGGGAGATAATCAGCCCCAGCATTTT. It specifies CASTQTSGDNQPQHF.

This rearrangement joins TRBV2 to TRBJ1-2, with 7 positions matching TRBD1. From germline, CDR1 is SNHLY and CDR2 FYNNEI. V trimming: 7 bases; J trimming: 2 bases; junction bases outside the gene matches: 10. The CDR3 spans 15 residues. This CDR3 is CASMGTEQLNYGYTF. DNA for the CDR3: TGTGCCAGCATGGGGACAGAGCAGCTCAACTATGGCTACACCTTC.

The CDR3 spells CASSRATSGGNYNEQFF. The CDR3 DNA follows: TGTGCCAGCAGCCGCGCGACTAGCGGGGGTAATTACAATGAGCAGTTCTTC. The chain uses TRBV6-2 or TRBV6-3 and TRBJ2-1; TRBD2 agrees at 12 bases. The ends lost 6 bases at V and 4 bases at J; junction bases unmatched: 10. The CDR3 is 17 residues long. Germline V gives CDR1 MNHEY, CDR2 SVGEGT.

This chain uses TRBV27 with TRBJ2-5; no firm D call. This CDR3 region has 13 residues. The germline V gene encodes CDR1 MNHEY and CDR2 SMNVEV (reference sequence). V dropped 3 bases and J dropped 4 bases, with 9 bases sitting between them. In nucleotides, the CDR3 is TGTGCCAGCAGTTTCCGGGCACGAGAGACCCAGTACTTC. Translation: CASSFRARETQYF.

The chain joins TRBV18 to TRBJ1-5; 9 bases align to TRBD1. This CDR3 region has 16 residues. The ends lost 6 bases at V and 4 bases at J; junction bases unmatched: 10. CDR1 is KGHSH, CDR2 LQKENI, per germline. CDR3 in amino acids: CASSLNPGTGNQPQHF. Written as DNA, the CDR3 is TGTGCCAGCTCGCTAAATCCCGGGACAGGGAATCAGCCCCAGCATTTT.

The CDR3 region has the DNA TGTGCCAGCAGTACGGGGGGACGGATATATGGCTACACCTTC. Amino acid sequence: CASSTGGRIYGYTF. The rearrangement joins TRBV6-5 to TRBJ1-2; weak D call: TRBD1 (5 bases). CDR3 length: 14 residues. Deletions cut 5 bases from V and 5 bases from J, with 15 bases between. The germline V gene encodes CDR1 MNHEY and CDR2 SVGAGI.